The 19 T cell receptor beta chains reported below all come from one sample, sequenced in a study of CXCR4 blockade with PD-1 therapy in pancreatic cancer. The method was immunoSEQ multiplex PCR; TCRdb's version includes in-frame clones alone and lacks a portion of them. The sample contains about 1,700 clones, around 39% of which appear only once. The sequenced sample was tumor tissue. These receptors were collected from a human donor with pancreatic ductal adenocarcinoma.

The chain recombines TRBV15 with TRBJ1-4; the match to TRBD1 covers 7 bases. J was trimmed by 8 bases and V by 0 bases; bases with no gene match: 6. This CDR3 is built from 15 residues. Germline lookup yields CDR1 LNHNV and CDR2 YYDKDF (reference sequence). CDR3 sequence (DNA): TGTGCCACCAGCAGAGATTACAGGGGAGAAGAAAAACTGTTTTTT. It translates to CATSRDYRGEEKLFF.

This clone was seen just once. V gene TRBV14 combines with J gene TRBJ1-2; a possible D gene is TRBD1 (5 bases). Germline-derived CDR1 and CDR2 are SGHDN and FVKESK. The CDR3 has 16 residues. V was cut by 0 bases and J by 3 bases, with 14 bases left in between. The CDR3 region has the DNA TGTGCCAGCAGCCAAGATCTCGGGACGTGGGACTATGGCTACACCTTC. It yields the protein CASSQDLGTWDYGYTF.

J is TRBJ2-2 and V is TRBV12-2; the table's D gene call, TRBD2, was not cross checked with the DNA. TRBV12-2 is marked as a pseudogene. The CDR3 totals 15 residues. The DNA for the CDR3 is TGTGCCACAAGACTAGCGGGATCGCGCACCGGGGAGCTGTTTTTT. It translates to CATRLAGSRTGELFF.

The chain couples TRBV18 to TRBJ2-7; D gene uncertain. CDR3 length equals 12 residues. Germline CDR1 and CDR2: KGHSH and LQKENI. The V end was cut by 3 bases, the J end by 1 base, with 4 bases between. The CDR3 region has the DNA TGTGCCAGCTCACCCGGGTCCTACGAGCAGTACTTC. It translates to CASSPGSYEQYF. Looking up the rest from reference TRBV18 and TRBJ2-7 gives the full variable domain: NAGVMQNPRHLVRRRGQEARLRCSPMKGHSHVYWYRQLPEEGLKFMVYLQKENIIDESGMPKERFSAEFPKEGPSILRIQQVVRGDSAAYFCASSPGSYEQYFGPGTRLTVT.

The genes are TRBV30 and TRBJ1-1; possibly TRBD1 for D (6 bases). The V gene's germline CDR1 is GTSNPN and CDR2 SVGIG (reference sequence). V lost 6 bases, J lost 1 base, and 12 bases lay in between. The CDR3 is 13 residues long. The CDR3 loop is CACKQGRNTEAFF. Written as DNA, the CDR3 is TGTGCCTGCAAACAGGGCAGGAACACTGAAGCTTTCTTT.

This clone is categorized as medium-sized. J is TRBJ2-5 and V is TRBV11-3; 8 bases match TRBD1. The junction had 9 bases not matched to a gene; V was cut back by 4 bases and J by 5 bases. The CDR3 covers 15 residues. The germline gives CDR1 SGHNT, CDR2 YENEEA. The CDR3 sequence is CASSSPDRVDETQYF. CDR3 sequence (DNA): TGTGCCAGCAGCTCCCCGGACAGGGTGGACGAGACCCAGTACTTC.

V and J are TRBV30 and TRBJ2-7; TRBD1 agrees at 12 bases. With V trimmed by 3 bases and J by 4 bases, 1 base remained unmatched. Germline assignment: CDR1 GTSNPN and CDR2 SVGIG (reference sequence). The CDR3 extends over 13 amino acids. The CDR3 DNA reads as TGTGCCTGGAGGGGACAGGGGGCGTACGAGCAGTACTTC. This encodes CAWRGQGAYEQYF.

The gene calls are TRBV11-3 and TRBJ1-2; TRBD1 might be the D (6 bases). The germline gives CDR1 SGHNT, CDR2 YENEEA. V was trimmed by 5 bases and J by 4 bases, leaving 17 bases between them. This CDR3 spans 15 amino acids. CDR3 DNA sequence: TGTGCCAGCAGCCCCGGACAGAGCTCAGTCTATGGCTACACCTTC. It yields the protein CASSPGQSSVYGYTF.

This clone appeared once. The chain links TRBV29-1 to TRBJ2-5; tentatively, D is TRBD1 (5 bases). The germline V gene encodes CDR1 SQVTM and CDR2 ANQGSEA. The CDR3 has 14 amino acids. CDR3 residues: CTVRFPDRQETQYF. CDR3 coding DNA: TGCACCGTCAGATTTCCCGACAGACAAGAGACCCAGTACTTC.

The genes are TRBV19 and TRBJ2-7; D tentatively fits TRBD1 or TRBD2 (6 bases each). CDR1 and CDR2 (germline): LNHDA, SQIVND (reference sequence). V lost 6 bases, J lost 1 base, and 10 bases lay in between. CDR3 length equals 13 residues. The CDR3 DNA follows: TGTGCCAGTAGCCGGGGGCAGTCCTACGAGCAGTACTTC. It yields the protein CASSRGQSYEQYF.

The chain carries TRBV6-8 and TRBJ2-1; possible D gene TRBD2, 5 bases. Germline V lookup: CDR1 MNHGY, CDR2 SAAAGT. This CDR3 region has 15 residues. Trimming stripped 5 bases from V and 7 bases from J, with 18 bases between. The CDR3 DNA sequence: TGTGCCAGCAGTATCGTGAGGGCGGGCCTGAATGAGCAGTTCTTC. Its protein is CASSIVRAGLNEQFF.

The chain carries TRBV18 and TRBJ2-5; D tentatively fits TRBD1 or TRBD2 (6 bases each). Germline CDR1 reads KGHSH; CDR2 reads LQKENI. The CDR3 has 14 amino acids. V gave up 2 bases and J gave up 1 base, with 8 bases separating them. The CDR3 DNA follows: TGTGCCAGCTCACCAGGAGGGGGCCAAGAGACCCAGTACTTC. This sequence encodes CASSPGGGQETQYF.

The chain recombines TRBV6-8 with TRBJ2-5, with D perhaps being TRBD1 or TRBD2 (5 bases each). Looked up from germline, CDR1 is MNHGY and CDR2 is SAAAGT. The CDR3 is 18 residues long. The germline V and J ends were trimmed by 7 bases and 4 bases, with 28 bases remaining between them. CDR3 sequence (DNA): TGTGCCAGCACGGAGCCCTCCCCGGGGACCCCAAGGATAGAGACCCAGTACTTC. It yields the protein CASTEPSPGTPRIETQYF.

The chain employs TRBV11-3 and TRBJ2-2; D is unclear. Gene TRBJ1-3 matches the end of the DNA better, so the J call may be wrong. This CDR3 has 15 amino acids. Per the germline V gene, CDR1 is SGHNT and CDR2 is YENEEA. In nucleotides, the CDR3 is TGTGCCAGCAGCCCCGGGCTATCGGGTTGGAACACCATATATTTT. Its translation is CASSPGLSGWNTIYF.

The rearrangement links TRBV30 to TRBJ1-4, with D maybe TRBD1 (5 bases). CDR1 GTSNPN and CDR2 SVGIG come from the germline V gene (reference sequence). The CDR3 consists of 13 residues. V was cut by 2 bases and J by 7 bases, with 11 bases left in between. CDR3 nucleotides: TGTGCCTGGAGTAAGGGGCGAGGTGAAAAACTGTTTTTT. It specifies CAWSKGRGEKLFF.

This clone was seen a handful of times. The chain is built from TRBV6-8 and TRBJ1-4, with TRBD1 matching 7 bases. In germline, CDR1 is MNHGY, CDR2 SAAAGT. The CDR3 spans 16 residues. With V trimmed by 1 base and J by 3 bases, 5 bases remained unmatched. The CDR3 sequence: CASSYFDREANEKLFF. The DNA for the CDR3 is TGTGCCAGCAGTTACTTCGACAGGGAAGCTAATGAAAAACTGTTTTTT.

The chain links TRBV6-8 to TRBJ2-5; a possible D gene is TRBD2 (6 bases). Looked up from germline, CDR1 is MNHGY and CDR2 is SAAAGT. V lost 6 bases and J 7 bases, leaving 15 bases between the germline ends. The length of the CDR3 is 13 residues. CDR3 in amino acids: CASSSGTHLTQYF. For the CDR3, the DNA is TGTGCCAGCAGCTCCGGGACTCACCTGACCCAGTACTTC.

By frequency in the sample, this clone is medium-sized. The chain recombines TRBV11-3 with TRBJ1-1; D call uncertain. This CDR3 region has 14 residues. Germline CDR1 and CDR2: SGHNT and YENEEA. Trimming left V 3 bases short and J 1 base short, with 9 bases between. DNA of the CDR3: TGTGCCAGCAGCTTCAGGTCTGGGAACACTGAAGCTTTCTTT. This gives the protein CASSFRSGNTEAFF.

The V gene is TRBV7-8, the J gene TRBJ2-2; the D call may be TRBD1 or TRBD2 (5 bases each). CDR1 and CDR2 (germline): SGHVS, FQNEAQ. The CDR3 contains 13 residues. The V and J ends lost 5 bases and 7 bases respectively, with 11 bases between them. This CDR3 reads CASSLGTNGELFF. CDR3 bases: TGTGCCAGCAGCCTCGGGACGAACGGGGAGCTGTTTTTT. Full variable domain (remainder filled in from reference TRBV7-8 and TRBJ2-2): GAGVSQSPRYKVAKRGQDVALRCDPISGHVSLFWYQQALGQGPEFLTYFQNEAQLDKSGLPSDRFFAERPEGSVSTLKIQRTQQEDSAVYLCASSLGTNGELFFGEGSRLTVL.